One sample yielded the 5 T cell receptor beta chains listed below, sequenced in a study of shared clonotypes between healthy human individuals. Sequencing was performed with immunoSEQ multiplex PCR; in TCRdb, only in-frame clones are kept and a portion is missing. Of some 200,000 clones listed, over 50% were seen once; the top ten hold 8.5% to 14%. The material sequenced was memory CD4+ T cells sorted from blood. Documented subset: CD45RA-negative fraction. The source of these receptors is a man aged 25 to 45 in good health.

This rearrangement joins TRBV15 to TRBJ2-3; 12 nucleotides line up with TRBD2. The germline CDR1 and CDR2 sequences are LNHNV and YYDKDF (reference sequence). With 3 bases clipped from V and 6 bases from J, the junction kept 13 bases outside the gene matches. CDR3 length: 18 residues. The CDR3 spells CATSRAPTGTSGRDTQYF. For the CDR3, the DNA is TGTGCCACCAGCAGGGCCCCTACCGGGACTAGCGGGCGCGATACGCAGTATTTT.

The chain employs TRBV6-1 and TRBJ2-7; TRBD1 aligns across 8 bases. After removal of 1 base from V and 3 bases from J, the junction contained 8 bases not matched to a gene. There are 16 residues in the CDR3. CDR1 MNHNS and CDR2 SASEGT come from the germline V gene. The CDR3 DNA is TGTGCCAGCAGTGAAGGGGGACAGGTACGATACTACGAGCAGTACTTC. It specifies CASSEGGQVRYYEQYF.

J is TRBJ2-5 and V is TRBV6-5, with D possibly being TRBD2 (5 bases). The CDR3 runs to 13 residues. Germline values: CDR1 MNHEY, CDR2 SVGAGI. Trimming left V 2 bases short and J 5 bases short, with 9 bases between. CDR3 sequence reads: CASSYQSGETQYF. CDR3 sequence (DNA): TGTGCCAGCAGTTACCAGAGCGGCGAGACCCAGTACTTC.

This chain links TRBV6-1 with TRBJ2-7, with unresolved D. The CDR3 has 13 residues. Germline-derived CDR1 and CDR2 are MNHNS and SASEGT. Trimming stripped 1 base from V and 4 bases from J, with 8 bases between. For the CDR3, the DNA is TGTGCCAGCAGTGAAGTAGAAAGGTACGAGCAGTACTTC. It codes for CASSEVERYEQYF.

In DNA form, the CDR3 reads TGTGCCAGCACCTTGTGGGGACAGGGTGACACCGGGGAGCTGTTTTTT. It is translated as CASTLWGQGDTGELFF. The rearrangement joins TRBV6-6 to TRBJ2-2; 9 nucleotides agree with TRBD1. Trimming at V came to 7 bases and at J to 3 bases, leaving 9 bases not matched to a gene. This CDR3 has 16 amino acids. CDR1 is MNHNY, CDR2 SVGAGI, per germline (reference sequence).